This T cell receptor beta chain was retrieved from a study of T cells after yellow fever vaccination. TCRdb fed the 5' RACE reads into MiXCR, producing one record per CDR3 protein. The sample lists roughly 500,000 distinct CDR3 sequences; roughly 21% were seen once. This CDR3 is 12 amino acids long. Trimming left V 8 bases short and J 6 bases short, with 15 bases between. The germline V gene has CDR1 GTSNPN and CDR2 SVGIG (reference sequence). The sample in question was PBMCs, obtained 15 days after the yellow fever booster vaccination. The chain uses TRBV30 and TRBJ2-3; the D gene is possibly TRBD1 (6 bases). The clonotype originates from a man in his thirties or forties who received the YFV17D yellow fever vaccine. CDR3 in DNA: TGTGCCGGCCGGGACATCGTGGATACGCAGTATTTT. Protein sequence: CAGRDIVDTQYF.